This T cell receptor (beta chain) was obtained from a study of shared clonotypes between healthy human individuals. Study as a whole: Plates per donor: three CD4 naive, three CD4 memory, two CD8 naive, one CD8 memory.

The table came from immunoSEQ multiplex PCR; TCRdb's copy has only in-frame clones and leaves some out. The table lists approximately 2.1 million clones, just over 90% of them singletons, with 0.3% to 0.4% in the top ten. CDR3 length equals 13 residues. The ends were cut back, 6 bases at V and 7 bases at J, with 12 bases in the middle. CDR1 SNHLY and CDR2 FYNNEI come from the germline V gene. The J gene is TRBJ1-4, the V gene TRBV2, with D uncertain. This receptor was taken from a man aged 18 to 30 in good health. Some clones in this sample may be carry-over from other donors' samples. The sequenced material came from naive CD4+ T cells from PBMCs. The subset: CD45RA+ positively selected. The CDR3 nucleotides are TGTGCCAGCAGGGAAAACTGGGGTGAAAAACTGTTTTTT. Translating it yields CASRENWGEKLFF. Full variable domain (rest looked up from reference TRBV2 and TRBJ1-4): EPEVTQTPSHQVTQMGQEVILRCVPISNHLYFYWYRQILGQKVEFLVSFYNNEISEKSEIFDDQFSVERPDGSNFTLKIRSTKLEDSAMYFCASRENWGEKLFFGSGTQLSVL.